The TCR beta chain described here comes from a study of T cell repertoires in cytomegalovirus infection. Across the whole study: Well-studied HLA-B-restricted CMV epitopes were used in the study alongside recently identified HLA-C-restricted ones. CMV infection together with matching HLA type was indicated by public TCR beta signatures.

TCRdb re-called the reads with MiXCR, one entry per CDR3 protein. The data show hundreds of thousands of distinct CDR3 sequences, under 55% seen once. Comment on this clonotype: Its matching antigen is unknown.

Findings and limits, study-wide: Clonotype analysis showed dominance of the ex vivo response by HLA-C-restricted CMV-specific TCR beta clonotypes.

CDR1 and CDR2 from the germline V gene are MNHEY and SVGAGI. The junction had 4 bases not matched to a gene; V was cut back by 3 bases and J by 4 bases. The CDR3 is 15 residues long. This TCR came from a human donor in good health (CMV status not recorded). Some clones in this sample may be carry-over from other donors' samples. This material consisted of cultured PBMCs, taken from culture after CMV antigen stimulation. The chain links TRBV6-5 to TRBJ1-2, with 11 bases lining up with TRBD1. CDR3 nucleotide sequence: TGTGCCAGCAGTTATCGAGGACAGGGGGCCTATGGCTACACCTTC. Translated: CASSYRGQGAYGYTF.